This TCR beta chain was observed in a study of spatial heterogeneity in lung cancer. Overall study: Unique TCR and UMI combinations averaged more than ten appearances each in raw reads.

J gave up 5 bases and V 4 bases, and 14 bases lay outside the gene matches. This CDR3 region has 20 residues. This clonotype was counted only a few times. The time point denotes: sample taken at primary tumor resection. No cells were sorted before sequencing. The whole RNA sequenced was extracted from tumor, nontumor lung or frozen PBMC. Unique molecular identifiers tagged every individual TCR cDNA molecule. MiXCR, applied by TCRdb to the 5' RACE reads, yields one record per CDR3 protein. The sample includes tens of thousands of distinct CDR3 sequences, 9.5% to 15% seen only once; the top ten take about two fifths.

This chain joins TRBV12-3 or TRBV12-4 and TRBJ2-1; 16 bases fit TRBD2. This clonotype originated in a male donor with early-stage non-small cell lung cancer. The sample was PBMCs, taken at surgery. The CDR3 bases are TGTGCCAGCAGTTCCAACCCGGGACTAGCGGGGGGGCATGTAGACAATGAGCAGTTCTTC. This gives the protein CASSSNPGLAGGHVDNEQFF.